This T cell receptor beta chain was documented in a study of blood T cell repertoires in COVID-19. This table comes from immunoSEQ multiplex PCR, and its TCRdb copy is limited to in-frame clones, with some not included. The sample has over 200,000 clones; 92% are singletons. The V gene lost 6 bases and the J gene lost 2 bases, with 10 bases spanning the gap. The length of the CDR3 is 13 residues. Germline-derived CDR1 and CDR2 are KGHSH and LQKENI. The chain links TRBV18 to TRBJ1-1; perhaps TRBD1 as D (5 bases). The sequencing sample was made of peripheral blood. This clonotype originated in a man aged 60 to 69 with COVID-19, enrolled during active disease. The CDR3 nucleotides read TGTGCCAGCTCGTCCGGGACTAACACTGAAGCTTTCTTT. Translation gives CASSSGTNTEAFF. The full variable domain, its missing parts supplied by reference TRBV18 and TRBJ1-1, is NAGVMQNPRHLVRRRGQEARLRCSPMKGHSHVYWYRQLPEEGLKFMVYLQKENIIDESGMPKERFSAEFPKEGPSILRIQQVVRGDSAAYFCASSSGTNTEAFFGQGTRLTVV.